The present T cell receptor beta chain was sequenced within a study of blood T cells in healthy people across ages. Study-level background: Researchers report that template switching captured about one barcoded beta molecule per two T cells.

A second PCR, run for about 7 to 11 cycles, used a sample-barcoded 5' primer plus a J-beta primer mix. TCRdb itself ran the 5' RACE reads through MiXCR, one entry per CDR3 protein. The sample lists about 1.8 million distinct CDR3 sequences, less than 50% occurring once. CDR3 size: 16 residues. Looked up from germline, CDR1 is LGHNA and CDR2 is YSLEER. V shed 1 base and J shed 3 bases, with 13 bases lying between them. Healthy Caucasian individuals from Russia aged about 6 to 90 served as donors. Every donor provided around 9.3 milliliters of peripheral blood. The chain is built from TRBV4-3 and TRBJ2-1, with D perhaps TRBD2 (6 bases). The material sequenced was blood. The receptor comes from a woman aged 40 to 49 in good health. In nucleotides, the CDR3 is TGCGCCAGCAGCCAAGTCTTAGCGGTCCGCTACAATGAGCAGTTCTTC. Protein product: CASSQVLAVRYNEQFF.